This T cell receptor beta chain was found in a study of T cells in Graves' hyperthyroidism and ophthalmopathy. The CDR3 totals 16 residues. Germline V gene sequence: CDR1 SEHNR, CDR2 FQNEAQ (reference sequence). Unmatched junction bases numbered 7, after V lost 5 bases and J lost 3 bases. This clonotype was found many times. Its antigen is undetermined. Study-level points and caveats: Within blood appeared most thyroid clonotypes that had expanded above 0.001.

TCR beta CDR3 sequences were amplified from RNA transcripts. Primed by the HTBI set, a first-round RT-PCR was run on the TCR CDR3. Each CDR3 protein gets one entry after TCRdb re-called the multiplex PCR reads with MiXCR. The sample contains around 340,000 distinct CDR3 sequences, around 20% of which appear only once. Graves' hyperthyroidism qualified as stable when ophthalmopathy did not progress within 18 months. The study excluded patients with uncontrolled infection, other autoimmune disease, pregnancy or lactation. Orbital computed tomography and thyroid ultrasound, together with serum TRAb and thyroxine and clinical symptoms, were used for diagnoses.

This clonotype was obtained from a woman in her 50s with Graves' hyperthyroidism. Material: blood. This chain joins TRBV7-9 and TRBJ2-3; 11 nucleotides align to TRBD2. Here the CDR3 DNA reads TGTGCCAGCAGCCCGGGGACTAGCGGAAAAACAGATACGCAGTATTTT. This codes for CASSPGTSGKTDTQYF. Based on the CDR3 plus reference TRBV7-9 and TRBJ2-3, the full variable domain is DTGVSQNPRHKITKRGQNVTFRCDPISEHNRLYWYRQTLGQGPEFLTYFQNEAQLEKSRLLSDRFSAERPKGSFSTLEIQRTEQGDSAMYLCASSPGTSGKTDTQYFGPGTRLTVL.